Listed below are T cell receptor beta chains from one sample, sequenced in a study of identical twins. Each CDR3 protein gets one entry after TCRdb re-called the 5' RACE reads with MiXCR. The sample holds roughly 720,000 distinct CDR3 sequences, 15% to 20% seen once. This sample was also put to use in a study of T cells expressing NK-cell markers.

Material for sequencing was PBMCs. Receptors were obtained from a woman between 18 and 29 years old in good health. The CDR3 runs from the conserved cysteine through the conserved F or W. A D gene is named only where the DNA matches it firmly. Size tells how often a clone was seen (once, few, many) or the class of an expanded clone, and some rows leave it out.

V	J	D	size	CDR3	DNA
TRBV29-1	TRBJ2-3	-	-	CSVDSGSSTDTQYF	TGCAGCGTTGACAGCGGATCTAGCACAGATACGCAGTATTTT
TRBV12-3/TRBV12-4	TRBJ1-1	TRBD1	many	CASSWQGVNTEAFF	TGTGCCAGCAGTTGGCAGGGGGTCAACACTGAAGCTTTCTTT
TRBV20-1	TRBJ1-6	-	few	CSARDAGVSYNSPLHF	TGCAGTGCTAGAGATGCAGGGGTATCCTATAATTCACCCCTCCACTTT
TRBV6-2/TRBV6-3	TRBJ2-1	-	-	CASSSDQYRKFF	TGTGCCAGCAGCTCCGACCAGTACAGGAAGTTCTTC
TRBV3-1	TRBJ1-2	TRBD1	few	CASSQGTGRPYGYTF	TGTGCCAGCAGCCAAGGGACAGGGCGACCCTATGGCTACACCTTC
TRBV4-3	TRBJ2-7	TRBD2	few	CASSQGTSGHVGEQYF	TGCGCCAGCAGCCAAGGGACTAGCGGTCACGTCGGCGAGCAGTACTTC
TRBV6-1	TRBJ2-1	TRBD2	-	CASSRPSGMSYNEQFF	TGTGCCAGCAGTAGGCCGAGCGGGATGAGCTACAATGAGCAGTTCTTC
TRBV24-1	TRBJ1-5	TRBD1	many	CATGQGFQPQHF	TGTGCCACCGGACAGGGTTTTCAGCCCCAGCATTTT
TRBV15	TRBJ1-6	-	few	CATSRDLRWVTNSPLHF	TGTGCCACCAGCAGAGATCTCCGCTGGGTAACCAATTCACCCCTCCACTTT
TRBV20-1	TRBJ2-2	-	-	CSARVEGITPELFF	TGCAGTGCTAGAGTGGAAGGGATTACCCCGGAGCTGTTTTTT
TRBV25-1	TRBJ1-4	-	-	CASSEAGTNEKLFF	TGTGCCAGCAGTGAGGCCGGGACAAATGAAAAACTGTTTTTT
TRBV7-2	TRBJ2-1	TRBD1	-	CASSFDRDRSNEQFF	TGTGCCAGCAGCTTCGACCGGGACAGGTCCAATGAGCAGTTCTTC
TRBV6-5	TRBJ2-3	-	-	CASSYLDSADTQYF	TGTGCCAGCAGTTACTTGGACAGTGCAGATACGCAGTATTTT
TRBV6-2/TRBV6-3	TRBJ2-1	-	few	CASSLLGTLIRDQQFF	TGTGCCAGCAGTTTATTGGGAACGCTTATTCGGGACCAGCAGTTCTTC
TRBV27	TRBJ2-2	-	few	CASTWGRDTGELFF	TGTGCCAGCACTTGGGGACGGGACACCGGGGAGCTGTTTTTT
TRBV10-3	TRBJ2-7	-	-	CAISEFGGLYF	TGTGCCATCAGTGAGTTCGGGGGACTGTACTTC
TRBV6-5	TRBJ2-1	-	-	CASSSTVYSYNEQFF	TGTGCCAGCAGTTCCACAGTATACTCCTACAATGAGCAGTTCTTC
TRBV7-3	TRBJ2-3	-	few	CASSWSGALQYF	TGTGCCAGCAGCTGGTCTGGAGCGTTGCAGTATTTT
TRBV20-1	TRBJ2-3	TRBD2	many	CSARDLAGAPDTQYF	TGCAGTGCTAGAGACCTAGCGGGGGCGCCGGATACGCAGTATTTT
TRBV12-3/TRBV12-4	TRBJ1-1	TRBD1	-	CASSRQGAKEAFF	TGTGCCAGCAGTAGACAGGGGGCAAAAGAAGCTTTCTTT
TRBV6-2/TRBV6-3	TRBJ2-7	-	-	CASSYWHRDRAYEQYF	TGTGCCAGCAGTTACTGGCATCGAGACAGAGCCTACGAGCAGTACTTC
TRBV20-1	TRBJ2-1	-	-	CSAPSLIYNEQFF	TGCAGTGCCCCTAGTCTAATCTACAATGAGCAGTTCTTC
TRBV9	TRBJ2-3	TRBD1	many	CASSDRTGGADTQYF	TGTGCCAGCAGCGATAGGACAGGGGGCGCAGATACGCAGTATTTT
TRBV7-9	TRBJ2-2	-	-	CASRAWTVTGELFF	TGTGCCAGCAGGGCCTGGACAGTTACCGGGGAGCTGTTTTTT
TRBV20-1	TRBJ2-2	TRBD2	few	CSAPRAGGNTGELFF	TGCAGTGCTCCACGGGCGGGGGGTAACACCGGGGAGCTGTTTTTT
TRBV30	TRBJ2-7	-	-	CAWSVRGTATYEQYF	TGTGCCTGGAGTGTACGGGGGACTGCCACCTACGAGCAGTACTTC
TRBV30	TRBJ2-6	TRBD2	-	CAWTGGRSGANVLTF	TGTGCCTGGACGGGGGGGAGATCTGGGGCCAACGTCCTGACTTTC
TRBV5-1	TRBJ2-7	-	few	CAPKVTYEQYF	TGCGCTCCGAAGGTTACCTACGAGCAGTACTTC
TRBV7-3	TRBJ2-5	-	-	CASSPGRHGAQYF	TGTGCCAGCAGCCCTGGACGCCATGGGGCCCAGTACTTC
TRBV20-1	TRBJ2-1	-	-	CSATSRRGYNEQFF	TGCAGTGCTACCTCACGGAGGGGGTACAATGAGCAGTTCTTC
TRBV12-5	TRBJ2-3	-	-	CASGSQTDTQYF	TGTGCTAGTGGGTCTCAAACAGATACGCAGTATTTT
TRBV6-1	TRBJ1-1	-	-	CATRQVPKAFF	TGTGCCACCCGACAGGTACCAAAAGCTTTCTTT
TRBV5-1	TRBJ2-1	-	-	CASRRLAGGGEQFF	TGCGCCAGCAGACGGCTAGCCGGTGGGGGAGAGCAGTTCTTC
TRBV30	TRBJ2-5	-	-	CAWRGLQETQYF	TGTGCCTGGAGAGGCCTTCAAGAGACCCAGTACTTC
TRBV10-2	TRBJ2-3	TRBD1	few	CASSRTGGGVDTQYF	TGCGCCAGCAGTAGGACAGGGGGCGGAGTAGATACGCAGTATTTT
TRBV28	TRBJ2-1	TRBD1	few	CASSGPGQGNEQFF	TGTGCCAGCAGTGGACCGGGACAGGGAAATGAGCAGTTCTTC
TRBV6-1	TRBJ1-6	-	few	CASTGRRGSPLHF	TGTGCCAGCACTGGGCGGAGGGGGTCACCCCTCCACTTT
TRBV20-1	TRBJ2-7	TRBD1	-	CSAKRDRVHEQYF	TGCAGTGCCAAGCGGGACAGGGTACACGAGCAGTACTTC
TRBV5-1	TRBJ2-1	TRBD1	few	CASSLGFGTGEYNEQFF	TGCGCCAGCAGCTTGGGTTTCGGGACAGGGGAGTACAATGAGCAGTTCTTC
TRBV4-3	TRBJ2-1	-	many	CASSQDSFSGSYNEQFF	TGCGCCAGCAGCCAAGACTCTTTTAGCGGCTCCTACAATGAGCAGTTCTTC
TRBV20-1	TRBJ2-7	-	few	CSASGPGFEQYF	TGCAGTGCTAGCGGGCCGGGTTTCGAGCAGTACTTC
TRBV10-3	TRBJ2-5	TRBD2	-	CAISESLAGETQYF	TGTGCCATCAGTGAGTCACTAGCGGGAGAGACCCAGTACTTC
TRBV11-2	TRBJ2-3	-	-	CASSFRGAGTDTQYF	TGTGCCAGCAGCTTCCGGGGGGCTGGCACAGATACGCAGTATTTT
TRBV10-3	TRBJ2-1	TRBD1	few	CAITGTGGSGEQFF	TGTGCCATCACGGGGACAGGGGGCTCGGGTGAGCAGTTCTTC
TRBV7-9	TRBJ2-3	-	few	CASSNSPRGKDTQYF	TGTGCCAGCAGCAACAGCCCCAGAGGGAAAGATACGCAGTATTTT
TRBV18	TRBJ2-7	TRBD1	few	CASSPTGYFSYEQYF	TGTGCCAGCTCACCGACAGGGTACTTCTCCTACGAGCAGTACTTC
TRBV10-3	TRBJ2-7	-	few	CATGDIWGHEQYF	TGTGCCACAGGGGACATCTGGGGCCACGAGCAGTACTTC
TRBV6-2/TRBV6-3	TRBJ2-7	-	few	CASSTTGHRRYEQYF	TGTGCCAGCAGTACTACGGGACATCGTCGATACGAGCAGTACTTC
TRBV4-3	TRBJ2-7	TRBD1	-	CASSQIQGAGYEQYF	TGCGCCAGCAGCCAAATACAGGGGGCTGGCTACGAGCAGTACTTC
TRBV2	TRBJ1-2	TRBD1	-	CASSEAGTGVYGYTF	TGTGCCAGCAGTGAAGCAGGGACAGGGGTCTATGGCTACACCTTC
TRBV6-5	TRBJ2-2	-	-	CASSSRGRTAGTGELFF	TGTGCCAGCAGTTCCCGGGGGAGGACGGCGGGGACCGGGGAGCTGTTTTTT
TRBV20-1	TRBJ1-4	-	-	CSAMGTTSATNEKLFF	TGCAGTGCCATGGGCACTACATCTGCAACTAATGAAAAACTGTTTTTT
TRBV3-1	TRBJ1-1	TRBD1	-	CASSRAGTGEVEAFF	TGTGCCAGCAGCCGTGCCGGGACAGGGGAAGTCGAAGCTTTCTTT
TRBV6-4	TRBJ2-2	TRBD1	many	CASSDGTDTGELFF	TGTGCCAGCAGTGACGGGACAGACACCGGGGAGCTGTTTTTT
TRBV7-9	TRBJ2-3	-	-	CASSLGYPTDTQYF	TGTGCCAGCAGCTTGGGGTATCCCACAGATACGCAGTATTTT
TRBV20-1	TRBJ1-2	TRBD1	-	CSARDRRTGRNLYGYTF	TGCAGTGCTAGAGATCGCAGGACAGGCCGAAATCTCTATGGCTACACCTTC
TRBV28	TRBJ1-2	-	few	CASSAPDRSGYTF	TGTGCCAGCAGTGCGCCGGATCGGTCTGGCTACACCTTC
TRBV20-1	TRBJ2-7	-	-	CSAEGFTGLGEQYF	TGCAGTGCAGAAGGGTTTACGGGGTTGGGCGAGCAGTACTTC
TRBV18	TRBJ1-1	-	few	CASSISDGGEAFF	TGTGCCAGCTCCATTAGCGACGGAGGAGAAGCTTTCTTT
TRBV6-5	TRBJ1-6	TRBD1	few	CASSSGGRSPLHF	TGTGCCAGCAGTTCAGGGGGCCGTTCACCCCTCCACTTT